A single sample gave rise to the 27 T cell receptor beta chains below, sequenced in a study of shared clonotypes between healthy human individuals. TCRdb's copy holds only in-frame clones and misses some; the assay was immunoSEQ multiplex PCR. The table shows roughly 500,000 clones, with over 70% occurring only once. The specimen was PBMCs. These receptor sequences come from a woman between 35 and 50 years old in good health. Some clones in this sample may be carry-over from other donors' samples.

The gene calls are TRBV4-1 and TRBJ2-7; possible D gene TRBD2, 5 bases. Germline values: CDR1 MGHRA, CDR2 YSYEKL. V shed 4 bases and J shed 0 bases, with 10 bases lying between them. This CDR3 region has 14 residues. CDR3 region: CASSREPSSYEQYF. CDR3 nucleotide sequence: TGCGCCAGCAGCCGGGAGCCCAGCTCCTACGAGCAGTACTTC.

CDR3 amino acids: CATSITGGYTGELFF. CDR3 nucleotides: TGTGCCACCAGCATTACAGGGGGCTACACCGGGGAGCTGTTTTTT. The chain has TRBV15 and TRBJ2-2; 9 positions match TRBD1. The CDR3 has 15 residues. The germline gives CDR1 LNHNV, CDR2 YYDKDF (reference sequence). V gave up 4 bases and J gave up 3 bases; unmatched junction bases: 3. Together with reference TRBV15 and TRBJ2-2, the CDR3 gives the full variable domain: DAMVIQNPRYQVTQFGKPVTLSCSQTLNHNVMYWYQQKSSQAPKLLFHYYDKDFNNEADTPDNFQSRRPNTSFCFLDIRSPGLGDTAMYLCATSITGGYTGELFFGEGSRLTVL.

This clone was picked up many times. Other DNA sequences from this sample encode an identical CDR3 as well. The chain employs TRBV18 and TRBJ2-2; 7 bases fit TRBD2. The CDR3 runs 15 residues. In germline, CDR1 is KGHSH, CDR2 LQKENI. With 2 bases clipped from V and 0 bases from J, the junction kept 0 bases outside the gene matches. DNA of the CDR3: TGTGCCAGCTCACCAAGCGGGACGAACACCGGGGAGCTGTTTTTT. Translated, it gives CASSPSGTNTGELFF. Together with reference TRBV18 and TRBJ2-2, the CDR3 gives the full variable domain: NAGVMQNPRHLVRRRGQEARLRCSPMKGHSHVYWYRQLPEEGLKFMVYLQKENIIDESGMPKERFSAEFPKEGPSILRIQQVVRGDSAAYFCASSPSGTNTGELFFGEGSRLTVL.

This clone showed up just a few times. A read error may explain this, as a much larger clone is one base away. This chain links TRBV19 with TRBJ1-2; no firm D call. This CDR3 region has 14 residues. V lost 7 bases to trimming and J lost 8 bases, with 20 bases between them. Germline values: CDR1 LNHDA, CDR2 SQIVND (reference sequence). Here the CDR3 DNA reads TGTGCCAGTACCGCCCGAGGAGTGGATGGAGGCTACACCTTC. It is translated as CASTARGVDGGYTF.

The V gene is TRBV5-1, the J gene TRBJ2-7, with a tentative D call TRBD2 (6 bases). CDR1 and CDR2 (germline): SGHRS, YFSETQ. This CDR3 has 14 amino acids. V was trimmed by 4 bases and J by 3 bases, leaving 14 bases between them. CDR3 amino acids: CASSPGVPVYEQYF. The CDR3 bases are TGCGCCAGCAGCCCGGGAGTCCCGGTCTACGAGCAGTACTTC.

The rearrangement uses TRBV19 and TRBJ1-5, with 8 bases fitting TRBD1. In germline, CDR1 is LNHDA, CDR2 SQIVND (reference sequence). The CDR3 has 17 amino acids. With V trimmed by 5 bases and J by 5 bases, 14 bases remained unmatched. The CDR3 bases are TGTGCCAGTAGTCCCCGGGACAGGAGTTTTGGCGATCAGCCCCAGCATTTT. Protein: CASSPRDRSFGDQPQHF.

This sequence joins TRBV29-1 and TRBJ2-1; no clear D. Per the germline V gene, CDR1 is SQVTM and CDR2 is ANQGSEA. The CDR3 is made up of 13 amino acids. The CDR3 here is CSGQGRPYNEQFF. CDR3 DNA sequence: TGCAGTGGCCAAGGGCGCCCCTACAATGAGCAGTTCTTC.

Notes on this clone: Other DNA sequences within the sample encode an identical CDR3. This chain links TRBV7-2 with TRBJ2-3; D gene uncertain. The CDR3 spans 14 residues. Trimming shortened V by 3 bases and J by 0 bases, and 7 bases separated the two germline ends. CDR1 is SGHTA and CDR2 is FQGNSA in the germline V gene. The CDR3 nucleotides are TGTGCCAGCAGCTTTAGGGATAGCACAGATACGCAGTATTTT. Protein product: CASSFRDSTDTQYF.

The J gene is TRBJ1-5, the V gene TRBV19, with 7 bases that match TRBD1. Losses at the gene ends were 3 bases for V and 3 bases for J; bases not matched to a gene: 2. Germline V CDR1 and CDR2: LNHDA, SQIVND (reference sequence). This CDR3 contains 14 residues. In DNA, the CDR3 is TGTGCCAGTAGTATGGACAGGTTCAATCAGCCCCAGCATTTT. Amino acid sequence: CASSMDRFNQPQHF. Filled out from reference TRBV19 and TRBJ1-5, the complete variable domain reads DGGITQSPKYLFRKEGQNVTLSCEQNLNHDAMYWYRQDPGQGLRLIYYSQIVNDFQKGDIAEGYSVSREKKESFPLTVTSAQKNPTAFYLCASSMDRFNQPQHFGDGTRLSIL.

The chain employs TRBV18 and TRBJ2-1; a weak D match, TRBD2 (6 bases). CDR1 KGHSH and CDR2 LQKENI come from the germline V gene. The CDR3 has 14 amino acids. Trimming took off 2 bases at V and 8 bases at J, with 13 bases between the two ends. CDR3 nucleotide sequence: TGTGCCAGCTCACCAATGGAGGGTGGGTATGAGCAGTTCTTC. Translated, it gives CASSPMEGGYEQFF.

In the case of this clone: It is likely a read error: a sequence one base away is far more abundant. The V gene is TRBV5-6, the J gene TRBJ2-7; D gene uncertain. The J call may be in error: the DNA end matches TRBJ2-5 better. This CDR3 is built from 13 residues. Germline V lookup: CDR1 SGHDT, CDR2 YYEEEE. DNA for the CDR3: TGTGCCAGCAGCTCGTACAACCAAGAGACCCAGTACTTC. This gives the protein CASSSYNQETQYF.

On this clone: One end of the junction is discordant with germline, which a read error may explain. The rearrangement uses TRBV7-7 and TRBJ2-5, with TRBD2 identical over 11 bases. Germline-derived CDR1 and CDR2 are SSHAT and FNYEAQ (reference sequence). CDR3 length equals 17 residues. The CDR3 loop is CASSSLTSGRGQETQYF. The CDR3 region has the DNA TGTGCTAGCAGCTCCTTAACTAGCGGGAGAGGTCAAGAGACCCAGTACTTC.

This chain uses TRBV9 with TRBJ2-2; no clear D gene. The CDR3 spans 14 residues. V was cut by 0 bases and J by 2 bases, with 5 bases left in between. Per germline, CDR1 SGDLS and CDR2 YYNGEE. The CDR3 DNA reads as TGTGCCAGCAGCGTAGCGTATAACACCGGGGAGCTGTTTTTT. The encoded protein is CASSVAYNTGELFF.

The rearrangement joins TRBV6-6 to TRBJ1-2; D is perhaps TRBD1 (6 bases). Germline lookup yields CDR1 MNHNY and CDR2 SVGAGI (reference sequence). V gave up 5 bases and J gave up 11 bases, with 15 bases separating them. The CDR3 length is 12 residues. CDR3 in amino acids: CASSRTGYEYTF. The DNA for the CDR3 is TGTGCCAGCAGTCGTACAGGGTACGAATACACCTTC.

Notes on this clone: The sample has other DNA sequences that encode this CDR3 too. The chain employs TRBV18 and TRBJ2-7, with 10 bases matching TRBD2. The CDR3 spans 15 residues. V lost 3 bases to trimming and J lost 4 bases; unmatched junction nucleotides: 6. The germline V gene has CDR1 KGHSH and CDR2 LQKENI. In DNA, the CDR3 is TGTGCCAGCTCACCCCCTAGCGGGAGTACGTACGAGCAGTACTTC. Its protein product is CASSPPSGSTYEQYF.

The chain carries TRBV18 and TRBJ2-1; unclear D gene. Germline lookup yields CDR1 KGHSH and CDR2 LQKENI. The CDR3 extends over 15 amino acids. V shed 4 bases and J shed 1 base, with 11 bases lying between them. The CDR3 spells CASSLTPRSYNEQFF. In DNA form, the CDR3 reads TGTGCCAGCTCACTTACGCCGCGGTCCTACAATGAGCAGTTCTTC.

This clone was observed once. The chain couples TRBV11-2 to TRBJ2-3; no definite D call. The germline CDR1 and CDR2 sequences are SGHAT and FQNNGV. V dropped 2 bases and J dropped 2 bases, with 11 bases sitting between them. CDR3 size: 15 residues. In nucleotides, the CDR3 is TGTGCCAGCAGCTTATTGGGGTCCGACACAGATACGCAGTATTTT. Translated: CASSLLGSDTDTQYF. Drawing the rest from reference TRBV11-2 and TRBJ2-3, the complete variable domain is EAGVAQSPRYKIIEKRQSVAFWCNPISGHATLYWYQQILGQGPKLLIQFQNNGVVDDSQLPKDRFSAERLKGVDSTLKIQPAKLEDSAVYLCASSLLGSDTDTQYFGPGTRLTVL.

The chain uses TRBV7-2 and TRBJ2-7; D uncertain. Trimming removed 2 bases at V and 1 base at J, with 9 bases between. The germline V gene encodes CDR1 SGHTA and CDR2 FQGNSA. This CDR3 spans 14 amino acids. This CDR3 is CASSLRSESYEQYF. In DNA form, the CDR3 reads TGTGCCAGCAGCTTAAGGTCAGAGTCCTACGAGCAGTACTTC.

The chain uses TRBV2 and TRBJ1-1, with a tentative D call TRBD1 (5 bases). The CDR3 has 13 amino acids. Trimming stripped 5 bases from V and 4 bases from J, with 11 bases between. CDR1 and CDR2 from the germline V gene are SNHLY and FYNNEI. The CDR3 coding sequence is TGTGCCAGCAGTACAGGATTTGGCACTGAAGCTTTCTTT. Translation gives CASSTGFGTEAFF.

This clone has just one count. The CDR3 here is CASRISSGVNTGELFF. In nucleotides, the CDR3 is TGTGCCAGCAGGATTTCTAGCGGGGTGAACACCGGGGAGCTGTTTTTT. The rearrangement links TRBV28 to TRBJ2-2, with 9 bases that match TRBD2. Germline V gene data show CDR1 as MDHEN and CDR2 as SYDVKM. This CDR3 has 16 amino acids. Trimming at V came to 6 bases and at J to 1 base, leaving 6 bases not matched to a gene.

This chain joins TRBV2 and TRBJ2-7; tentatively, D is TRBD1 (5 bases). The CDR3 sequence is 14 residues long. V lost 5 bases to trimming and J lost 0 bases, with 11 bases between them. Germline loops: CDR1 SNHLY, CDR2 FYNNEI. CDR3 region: CASSPTGYSYEQYF. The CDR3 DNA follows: TGTGCCAGCAGTCCTACAGGATACTCCTACGAGCAGTACTTC.

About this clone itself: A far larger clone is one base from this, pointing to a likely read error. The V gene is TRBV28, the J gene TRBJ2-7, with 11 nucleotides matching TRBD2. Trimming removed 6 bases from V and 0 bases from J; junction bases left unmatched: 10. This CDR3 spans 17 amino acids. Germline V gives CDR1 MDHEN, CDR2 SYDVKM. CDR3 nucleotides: TGTGCCAGCAGCCGACTCGGACTAGCGGGCCTCTCCTACGAGCAGTACTTC. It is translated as CASSRLGLAGLSYEQYF.

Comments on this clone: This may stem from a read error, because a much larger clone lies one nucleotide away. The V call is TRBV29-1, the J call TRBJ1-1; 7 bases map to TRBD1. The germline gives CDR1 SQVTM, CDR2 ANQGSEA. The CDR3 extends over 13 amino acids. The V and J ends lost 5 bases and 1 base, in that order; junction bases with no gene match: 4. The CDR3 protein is CSVQGGTNTEAFF. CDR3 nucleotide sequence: TGCAGCGTTCAAGGGGGCACGAACACTGAAGCTTTCTTT. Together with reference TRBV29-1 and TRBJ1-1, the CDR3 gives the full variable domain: SAVISQKPSRDICQRGTSLTIQCQVDSQVTMMFWYRQQPGQSLTLIATANQGSEATYESGFVIDKFPISRPNLTFSTLTVSNMSPEDSSIYLCSVQGGTNTEAFFGQGTRLTVV.

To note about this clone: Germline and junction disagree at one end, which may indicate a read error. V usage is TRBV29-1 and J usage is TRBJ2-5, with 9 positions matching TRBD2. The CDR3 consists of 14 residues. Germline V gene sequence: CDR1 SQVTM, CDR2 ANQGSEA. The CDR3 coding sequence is TGCGGCGTTGGGGTAGCGGGAGTGGTAGATACCCAGTACTTC. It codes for CGVGVAGVVDTQYF.

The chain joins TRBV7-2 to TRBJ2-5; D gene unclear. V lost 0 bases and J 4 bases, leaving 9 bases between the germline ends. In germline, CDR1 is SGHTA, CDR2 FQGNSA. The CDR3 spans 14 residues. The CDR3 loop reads CASSLAQWGETQYF. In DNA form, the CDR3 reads TGTGCCAGCAGCTTAGCACAGTGGGGAGAGACCCAGTACTTC. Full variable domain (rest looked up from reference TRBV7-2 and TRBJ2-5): GAGVSQSPSNKVTEKGKDVELRCDPISGHTALYWYRQSLGQGLEFLIYFQGNSAPDKSGLPSDRFSAERTGGSVSTLTIQRTQQEDSAVYLCASSLAQWGETQYFGPGTRLLVL.

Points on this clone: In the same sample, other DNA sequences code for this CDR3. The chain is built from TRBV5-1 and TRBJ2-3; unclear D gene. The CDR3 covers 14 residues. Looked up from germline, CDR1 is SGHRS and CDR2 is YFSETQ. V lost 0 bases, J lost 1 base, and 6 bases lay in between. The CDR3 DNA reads TGCGCCAGCAGCTTGGGAGGCGGCACAGATACGCAGTATTTT. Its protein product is CASSLGGGTDTQYF.

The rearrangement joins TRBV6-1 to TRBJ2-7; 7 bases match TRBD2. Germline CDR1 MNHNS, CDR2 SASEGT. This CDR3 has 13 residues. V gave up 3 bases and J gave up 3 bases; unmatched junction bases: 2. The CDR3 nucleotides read TGTGCCAGCAGTGACGGGACTATCTACGAGCAGTACTTC. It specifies CASSDGTIYEQYF.